The clone carrying this T cell receptor beta chain was found many times. Its cognate antigen is unknown. CDR1 and CDR2 (germline): DFQATT, SNEGSKA (reference sequence). V was pared by 3 bases and J by 0 bases, with 6 bases between. The CDR3 is made up of 14 amino acids. This sample was taken from a study of type 1 regulatory T cells. Study information: T-allo10 is an in vitro-generated, Tr1-enriched CD4 T cell product specific for alloantigen. Study outcomes and limitations: Type 1 regulatory T cells had a more restricted TCR repertoire than non-type 1 regulatory T cells.

Each CDR3 protein is one row after TCRdb ran MiXCR on the reads. The sample has about 42,000 distinct CDR3 sequences; 10% to 15% are singletons. The rearrangement links TRBV20-1 to TRBJ2-6; D not certain. The clonotype was recovered from a human donor in good health. Specimen: cultured non-Tr1 T cells, either the whole culture or a sorted T cell fraction (not recorded which). The CDR3 DNA follows: TGCAGTGCTAGGTCAGACTCTGGGGCCAACGTCCTGACTTTC. As protein: CSARSDSGANVLTF.